A selection of T cell receptor beta chains follows, all from one sample in a study of beta chain features in type 1 diabetes. Clones were read by immunoSEQ multiplex PCR, and TCRdb kept only the in-frame ones, dropping some. Of 85,000 to 110,000 clones listed, roughly 28% are singletons. The specimen was central memory CD4+ T cells from blood. Every receptor here comes from a woman between 18 and 29 years old with type 1 diabetes. Each CDR3 is given with its conserved first and last residue. D genes are given only for firm matches. Clone size is given for some rows only: seen once, a few or many times, or a class if the clone is expanded.

few	TRBV28	NA	TRBJ1-5	CASSLGVRTAPSNQPQHF	TGTGCCAGCAGTTTAGGCGTCCGGACAGCGCCCAGCAATCAGCCCCAGCATTTT
NA	TRBV10-3	TRBD1	TRBJ1-1	CAISEPRGDRKMNTEAFF	TGTGCCATCAGTGAGCCCCGCGGGGACAGGAAGATGAACACTGAAGCTTTCTTT
NA	TRBV7-9	NA	TRBJ1-2	CASSPHPDSINYGYTF	TGTGCCAGCAGCCCCCACCCGGACAGTATTAACTATGGCTACACCTTC
NA	TRBV18	NA	TRBJ1-5	CASSPGGGNQPQHF	TGTGCCAGCTCACCAGGGGGCGGCAATCAGCCCCAGCATTTT
few	TRBV25-1	TRBD2	TRBJ2-5	CASSSQAGVVETQYF	TGTGCCAGCAGCTCGCAAGCGGGAGTTGTGGAGACCCAGTACTTC
few	TRBV5-1	TRBD1	TRBJ1-1	CASSPGQGTEAFF	TGCGCCAGCAGCCCGGGACAGGGCACTGAAGCTTTCTTT
NA	TRBV10-1	TRBD2	TRBJ2-1	CASSDRLAGEAYNEQFF	TGCGCCAGCAGTGACCGTCTAGCGGGAGAGGCATACAATGAGCAGTTCTTC
NA	TRBV7-7	NA	TRBJ2-7	CASSLASGGSYEQYF	TGTGCCAGCAGCTTAGCTAGCGGAGGTTCCTACGAGCAGTACTTC
NA	TRBV28	NA	TRBJ2-2	CASRGAYTGELFF	TGTGCCAGCAGGGGGGCGTATACCGGGGAGCTGTTTTTT
NA	TRBV6-6	TRBD2	TRBJ2-3	CASSYSRAGGSDTQYF	TGTGCCAGCAGTTACTCCCGAGCGGGAGGATCAGATACGCAGTATTTT
NA	TRBV28	TRBD2	TRBJ2-1	CASSPTSGIEDEQFF	TGTGCCAGCAGTCCCACTAGCGGGATTGAGGATGAGCAGTTCTTC
few	TRBV19	TRBD2	TRBJ2-1	CASSIDQGLAGDNEQFF	TGTGCCAGTAGTATAGATCAGGGACTAGCGGGAGACAATGAGCAGTTCTTC
NA	TRBV4-3	NA	TRBJ2-5	CASSQGRGETQYF	TGCGCCAGCAGCCAAGGGAGAGGAGAGACCCAGTACTTC
NA	TRBV5-6	NA	TRBJ2-7	CASSSEFPYEQYF	TGTGCCAGCAGCTCCGAGTTCCCCTACGAGCAGTACTTC
few	TRBV28	TRBD2	TRBJ2-7	CASSSGTSGNEQYF	TGTGCCAGCAGTTCTGGGACTAGCGGGAACGAGCAGTACTTC
NA	TRBV18	TRBD1	TRBJ1-1	CASSPPRTGNTEAFF	TGTGCCAGCTCACCACCGAGGACAGGGAACACTGAAGCTTTCTTT
few	TRBV27	TRBD1	TRBJ1-5	CASSFDRGQPQHF	TGTGCCAGCAGTTTTGACAGGGGTCAGCCCCAGCATTTT
once	TRBV18	NA	TRBJ1-2	CASSPRSGIGDYGYTF	TGTGCCAGCTCACCACGTTCGGGGATTGGGGACTATGGCTACACCTTC
NA	TRBV7-2	NA	TRBJ2-1	CASSSFNEQFF	TGTGCCAGCAGCTCTTTCAATGAGCAGTTCTTC
NA	TRBV7-2	TRBD1	TRBJ2-7	CASSLGQGAYEQYF	TGTGCCAGCAGCTTAGGTCAGGGGGCCTACGAGCAGTACTTC
few	TRBV29-1	TRBD2	TRBJ2-2	CSVDSGRLGTGELFF	TGCAGCGTTGACAGCGGGAGGCTCGGCACCGGGGAGCTGTTTTTT
few	TRBV7-3	NA	TRBJ2-5	CASSSNSRQNQETQYF	TGTGCCAGCAGCTCCAACAGTAGACAGAACCAAGAGACCCAGTACTTC
NA	TRBV5-6	NA	TRBJ2-5	CASSPGPWDSQQETQYF	TGTGCCAGCAGCCCGGGGCCCTGGGACTCCCAACAAGAGACCCAGTACTTC
NA	TRBV5-8	NA	TRBJ2-1	CASSSRGWNQQFF	TGTGCCAGCAGTTCTCGGGGATGGAATCAGCAGTTCTTC
NA	TRBV28	NA	TRBJ1-5	CASSLQGGQPQHF	TGTGCCAGCAGTTTGCAGGGAGGCCAGCCCCAGCATTTT
NA	TRBV5-4	TRBD2	TRBJ2-7	CASSLGLADSYEQYF	TGTGCCAGCAGTCTCGGACTAGCGGACTCCTACGAGCAGTACTTC
NA	TRBV30	TRBD1	TRBJ2-3	CAWSVGIGGIADTQYF	TGTGCCTGGAGTGTAGGAATAGGGGGCATTGCAGATACGCAGTATTTT
medium-sized	TRBV29-1	NA	TRBJ2-3	CSVSVGSGDTQYF	TGCAGCGTCTCAGTTGGTTCGGGAGATACGCAGTATTTT
few	TRBV4-2	NA	TRBJ2-3	CASSQDSDRVTDTQYF	TGTGCCAGCAGCCAAGATTCAGACAGAGTCACAGATACGCAGTATTTT
few	TRBV7-8	NA	TRBJ1-2	CASSSRAGVSTF	TGTGCCAGCAGCTCCAGAGCGGGAGTGTCTACCTTC
few	TRBV29-1	NA	TRBJ1-1	CSVLRSMNTEAFF	TGCAGCGTCCTCCGGTCCATGAACACTGAAGCTTTCTTT
few	TRBV7-2	TRBD2	TRBJ2-1	CASSLDRLAGDNEQFF	TGTGCCAGCAGCTTAGATAGACTAGCGGGAGACAATGAGCAGTTCTTC
NA	TRBV14	NA	TRBJ2-1	CASSEVTTQHNEQFF	TGTGCCAGCAGCGAAGTGACTACCCAGCACAATGAGCAGTTCTTC
few	TRBV2	NA	TRBJ2-1	CASSVGGAGVNEQFF	TGTGCCAGCAGTGTGGGGGGAGCCGGGGTCAATGAGCAGTTCTTC
few	TRBV19	TRBD1	TRBJ2-2	CASSPIWTGYTGELFF	TGTGCCAGTAGCCCGATTTGGACAGGGTACACCGGGGAGCTGTTTTTT
NA	TRBV11-2	TRBD1	TRBJ2-2	CASSSRQGAGELFF	TGTGCCAGCAGCTCCCGACAGGGGGCCGGGGAGCTGTTTTTT
NA	TRBV5-1	NA	TRBJ2-7	CASSPLRDYEQYF	TGCGCCAGCTCTCCCCTGAGGGACTACGAGCAGTACTTC
NA	TRBV30	TRBD2	TRBJ2-3	CAWMSSGRASTQYF	TGTGCCTGGATGAGTAGCGGGAGGGCTAGTACGCAGTATTTT
NA	TRBV18	TRBD2	TRBJ2-1	CASSPRTSGAFLNEQFF	TGTGCCAGCTCACCAAGGACTAGCGGGGCGTTTCTCAATGAGCAGTTCTTC
NA	TRBV6-5	TRBD1	TRBJ2-3	CATQGGQGGADTQYF	TGTGCCACTCAAGGAGGACAGGGTGGCGCAGATACGCAGTATTTT
NA	TRBV6-6	NA	TRBJ2-1	CASSYLPSVNEQFF	TGTGCCAGCAGTTATCTCCCTAGCGTAAATGAGCAGTTCTTC
NA	TRBV7-9	TRBD2	TRBJ2-5	CASSLSGTSGIQETQYF	TGTGCCAGCAGCTTAAGTGGGACTAGCGGGATCCAAGAGACCCAGTACTTC
few	TRBV27	TRBD1	TRBJ2-1	CASSLSGLDRRYNEQFF	TGTGCCAGCAGTTTATCCGGGCTGGACAGGCGATACAATGAGCAGTTCTTC
NA	TRBV5-6	TRBD1	TRBJ2-3	CASSLTGTGDTDTQYF	TGTGCCAGCAGCTTAACCGGGACAGGGGACACAGATACGCAGTATTTT
few	TRBV29-1	NA	TRBJ2-2	CSAGQSDTGELFF	TGCAGCGCCGGACAGTCGGACACCGGGGAGCTGTTTTTT
NA	TRBV7-2	TRBD2	TRBJ2-1	CASSPQGLTSGSEQFF	TGTGCCAGCAGCCCCCAGGGGCTAACTAGCGGGTCGGAGCAGTTCTTC
NA	TRBV2	TRBD1	TRBJ1-1	CASSGGQGAGEAFF	TGTGCCAGCAGTGGGGGACAGGGGGCGGGTGAAGCTTTCTTT
NA	TRBV2	TRBD1	TRBJ1-5	CASRRSSTGGGQPQHF	TGTGCCAGCAGGAGAAGCTCGACAGGGGGCGGTCAGCCCCAGCATTTT